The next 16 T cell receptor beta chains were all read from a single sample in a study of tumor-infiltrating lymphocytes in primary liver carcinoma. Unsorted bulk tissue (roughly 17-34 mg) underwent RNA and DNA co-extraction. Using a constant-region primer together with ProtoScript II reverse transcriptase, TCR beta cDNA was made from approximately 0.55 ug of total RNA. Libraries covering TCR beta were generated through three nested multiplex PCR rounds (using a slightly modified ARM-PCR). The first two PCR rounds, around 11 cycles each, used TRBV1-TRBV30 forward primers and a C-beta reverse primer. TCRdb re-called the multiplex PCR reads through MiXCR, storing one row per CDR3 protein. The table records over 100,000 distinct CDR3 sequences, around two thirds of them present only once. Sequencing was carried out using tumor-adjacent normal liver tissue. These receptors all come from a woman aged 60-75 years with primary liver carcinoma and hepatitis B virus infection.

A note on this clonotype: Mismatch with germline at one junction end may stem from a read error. The CDR3 loop is CASRSSGESEQFF. In DNA form, the CDR3 reads TGTGCCAGTAGGTCATCAGGGGAAAGTGAGCAATTCTTC. V is TRBV11-1 and J is TRBJ2-1, with D maybe TRBD1 (6 bases). Germline-derived CDR1 and CDR2 are SGHAT and FQDESV (reference sequence). The CDR3 spans 13 residues.

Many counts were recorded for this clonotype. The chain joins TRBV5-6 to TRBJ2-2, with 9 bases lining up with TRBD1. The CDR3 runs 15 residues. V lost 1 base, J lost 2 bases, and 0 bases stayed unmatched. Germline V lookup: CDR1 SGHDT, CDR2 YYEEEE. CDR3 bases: TGTGCCAGCAGCTTGACAGGGGGCAACACCGGGGAGCTGTTTTTT. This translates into CASSLTGGNTGELFF.

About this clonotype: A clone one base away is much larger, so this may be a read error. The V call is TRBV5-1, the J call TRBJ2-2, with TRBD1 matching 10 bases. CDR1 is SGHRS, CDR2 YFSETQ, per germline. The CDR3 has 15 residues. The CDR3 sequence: CTSSVGQGSSGELFF. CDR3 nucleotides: TGCACCAGCAGCGTGGGACAGGGGTCATCAGGGGAGCTGTTTTTT. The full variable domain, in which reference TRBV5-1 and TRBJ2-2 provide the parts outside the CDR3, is KAGVTQTPRYLIKTRGQQVTLSCSPISGHRSVSWYQQTPGQGLQFLFEYFSETQRNKGNFPGRFSGRQFSNSRSEMNVSTLELGDSALYLCTSSVGQGSSGELFFGEGSRLTVL.

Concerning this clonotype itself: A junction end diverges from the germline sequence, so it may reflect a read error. The DNA for the CDR3 is TGTGCCAGTAGCTCTCTGGGGAACACTGAGGCTTTCTTT. Protein sequence: CASSSLGNTEAFF. The rearrangement uses TRBV11-3 and TRBJ1-1; D gene ambiguous. The CDR3 loop spans 13 amino acids. Germline CDR1 SGHNT, CDR2 YENEEA. Combining the CDR3 with reference TRBV11-3 and TRBJ1-1 gives the whole variable domain EAGVVQSPRYKIIEKKQPVAFWCNPISGHNTLYWYLQNLGQGPELLIRYENEEAVDDSQLPKDRFSAERLKGVDSTLKIQPAELGDSAVYLCASSSLGNTEAFFGQGTRLTVV.

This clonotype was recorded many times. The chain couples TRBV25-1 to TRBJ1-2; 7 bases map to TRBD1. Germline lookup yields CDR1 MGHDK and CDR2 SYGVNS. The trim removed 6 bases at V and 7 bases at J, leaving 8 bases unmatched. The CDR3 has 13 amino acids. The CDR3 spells CASSGRQGGGYTF. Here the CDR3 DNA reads TGTGCCAGCAGCGGTAGACAGGGCGGTGGCTACACCTTC.

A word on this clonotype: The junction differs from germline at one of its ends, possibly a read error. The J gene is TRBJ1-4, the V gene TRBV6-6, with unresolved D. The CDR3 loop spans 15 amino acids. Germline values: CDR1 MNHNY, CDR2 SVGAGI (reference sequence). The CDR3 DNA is TGTGCCAGCAAAAACTGTCTATCAACTAATGAAAAACTGTTTTTC. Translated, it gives CASKNCLSTNEKLFF.

The chain's CDR3 is CASSRPGRGRLYNEQFF. Written as DNA, the CDR3 is TGTGCCAGCAGCCGCCCGGGACGGGGTCGTTTATACAATGAGCAGTTCTTC. The chain has TRBV28 and TRBJ2-1; D possibly matches TRBD1 or TRBD2 (5 bases each). The V and J ends lost 6 bases and 4 bases respectively, with 22 bases between them. This CDR3 is 17 amino acids long. Germline CDR1 and CDR2: MDHEN and SYDVKM. Together with reference TRBV28 and TRBJ2-1, the CDR3 gives the full variable domain: DVKVTQSSRYLVKRTGEKVFLECVQDMDHENMFWYRQDPGLGLRLIYFSYDVKMKEKGDIPEGYSVSREKKERFSLILESASTNQTSMYLCASSRPGRGRLYNEQFFGPGTRLTVL.

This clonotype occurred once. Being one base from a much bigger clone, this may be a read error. CDR3 bases: TGTGCCAGCAGTTCCCTACTAGCGGGAGAGGTAGATACGCAGTATTTT. It yields the protein CASSSLLAGEVDTQYF. The chain has TRBV28 and TRBJ2-3; 11 bases line up with TRBD2. V was clipped by 4 bases and J by 5 bases; unmatched bases: 8. The CDR3 has 16 amino acids. Germline assignment: CDR1 MDHEN and CDR2 SYDVKM.

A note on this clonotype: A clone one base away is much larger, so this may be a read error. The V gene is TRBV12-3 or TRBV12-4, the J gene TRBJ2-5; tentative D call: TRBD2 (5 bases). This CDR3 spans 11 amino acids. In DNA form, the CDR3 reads TGTGTCAGCGGTTTCGGACAGACCCAGTACTTC. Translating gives CVSGFGQTQYF.

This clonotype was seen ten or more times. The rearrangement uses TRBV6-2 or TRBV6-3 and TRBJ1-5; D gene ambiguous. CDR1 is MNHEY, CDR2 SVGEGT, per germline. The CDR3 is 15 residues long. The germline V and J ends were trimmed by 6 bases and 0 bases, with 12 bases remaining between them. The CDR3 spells CASSPGPDSNQPQHF. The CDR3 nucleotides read TGTGCCAGCAGCCCCGGACCCGATAGCAATCAGCCCCAGCATTTT.

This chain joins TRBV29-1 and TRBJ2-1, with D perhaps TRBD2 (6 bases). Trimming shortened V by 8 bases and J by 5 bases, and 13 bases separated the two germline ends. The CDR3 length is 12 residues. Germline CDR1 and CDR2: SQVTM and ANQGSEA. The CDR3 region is CSIRGSNNEQFF. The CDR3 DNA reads TGCAGCATTCGGGGGTCCAACAATGAGCAGTTCTTC.

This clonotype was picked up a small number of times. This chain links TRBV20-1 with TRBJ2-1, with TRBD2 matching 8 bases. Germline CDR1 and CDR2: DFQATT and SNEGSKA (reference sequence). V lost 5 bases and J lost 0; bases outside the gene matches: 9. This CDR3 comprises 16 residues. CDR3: CSAPKVSGSSYNEQFF. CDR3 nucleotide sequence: TGCAGTGCTCCTAAAGTCAGCGGGAGCTCCTACAATGAGCAGTTCTTC.

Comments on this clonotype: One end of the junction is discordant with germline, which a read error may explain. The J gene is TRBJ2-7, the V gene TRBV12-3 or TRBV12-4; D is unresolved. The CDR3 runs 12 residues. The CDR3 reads CVSTSRVHEQYF. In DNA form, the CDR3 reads TGTGTCAGCACTTCAAGGGTCCACGAGCAGTACTTC.

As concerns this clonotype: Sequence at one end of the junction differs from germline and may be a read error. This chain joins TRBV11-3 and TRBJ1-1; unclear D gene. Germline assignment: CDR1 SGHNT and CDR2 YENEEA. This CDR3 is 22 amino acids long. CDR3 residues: CVSSPLLRIGEQRANLNTGAFF. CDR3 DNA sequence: TGTGTCAGCAGCCCTTTATTGAGGATAGGAGAACAAAGGGCCAACTTGAACACTGGAGCTTTCTTT. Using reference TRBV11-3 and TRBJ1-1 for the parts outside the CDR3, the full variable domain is EAGVVQSPRYKIIEKKQPVAFWCNPISGHNTLYWYLQNLGQGPELLIRYENEEAVDDSQLPKDRFSAERLKGVDSTLKIQPAELGDSAVYLCVSSPLLRIGEQRANLNTGAFFGQGTRLTVV.

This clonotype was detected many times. CDR3 nucleotides: TGTGCCAGCAGCTTAATCGGGGGCCTCGGGAGAAACACCGGGGAGCTGTTTTTT. This sequence encodes CASSLIGGLGRNTGELFF. J is TRBJ2-2 and V is TRBV7-9, with D perhaps TRBD1 or TRBD2 (6 bases each). V lost 2 bases to trimming and J lost 2 bases, with 18 bases between them. CDR1 is SEHNR, CDR2 FQNEAQ, per germline (reference sequence). The CDR3 is 18 residues long.

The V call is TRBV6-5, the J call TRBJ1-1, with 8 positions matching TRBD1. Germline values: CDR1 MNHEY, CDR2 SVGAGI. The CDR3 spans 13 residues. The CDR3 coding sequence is TGTGGCAGTAGTCTACCTTCGGACAGGGAAACTTTCTTT. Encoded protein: CGSSLPSDRETFF.